The 3 T cell receptor beta chains below all came from one sample that was sequenced in a study of CD8 T cells in Susac syndrome. Reverse transcription of about 0.5 to 1 ug RNA was carried out with random hexamers. TCRdb re-analysed the immunoSEQ multiplex PCR reads in MiXCR, keeping a single row per CDR3 protein. The sample records roughly 150,000 distinct CDR3 sequences, around 93% being singletons. Sequencing input: CD4+ T cells from PBMCs. The receptors here all came from a human donor in good health.

The chain links TRBV7-9 to TRBJ1-5; D possibly corresponds to TRBD1 (6 bases). Germline-derived CDR1 and CDR2 are SEHNR and FQNEAQ (reference sequence). The CDR3 consists of 14 residues. The germline V and J ends were trimmed by 4 bases and 7 bases, with 14 bases remaining between them. The CDR3 sequence is CASSSPQGGQPQHF. The CDR3 nucleotides are TGTGCCAGCAGCTCGCCACAGGGAGGGCAGCCCCAGCATTTT. Full variable domain (rest looked up from reference TRBV7-9 and TRBJ1-5): DTGVSQNPRHKITKRGQNVTFRCDPISEHNRLYWYRQTLGQGPEFLTYFQNEAQLEKSRLLSDRFSAERPKGSFSTLEIQRTEQGDSAMYLCASSSPQGGQPQHFGDGTRLSIL.

The gene calls are TRBV19 and TRBJ2-2, with TRBD1 matching 10 bases. The CDR3 length is 15 residues. V dropped 4 bases and J dropped 3; count of bases not matched to a gene: 2. Per the germline V gene, CDR1 is LNHDA and CDR2 is SQIVND (reference sequence). As DNA, the CDR3 is TGTGCCAGTAGTAGGGACAGGGGTGACACCGGGGAGCTGTTTTTT. Amino acids: CASSRDRGDTGELFF.

This clonotype was counted between two and nine times. The chain combines TRBV11-1 with TRBJ2-1; D unresolved. With 3 bases removed from V and 0 bases from J, the gap between germline ends came to 9 bases. The CDR3 runs to 15 residues. Germline CDR1 and CDR2: SGHAT and FQDESV (reference sequence). Here the CDR3 DNA reads TGTGCCAGCAGCTTGGATAGAAGCTCCTACAATGAGCAGTTCTTC. This sequence encodes CASSLDRSSYNEQFF. Drawing the rest from reference TRBV11-1 and TRBJ2-1, the complete variable domain is EAEVAQSPRYKITEKSQAVAFWCDPISGHATLYWYRQILGQGPELLVQFQDESVVDDSQLPKDRFSAERLKGVDSTLKIQPAELGDSAMYLCASSLDRSSYNEQFFGPGTRLTVL.